What follows describes a single T cell receptor beta chain. Its antigen remains unknown. The data were taken from a study of cytomegalovirus exposure and HLA in healthy donors. The overall study: In terms of ancestry, the Caucasian-associated cluster contained about 81% of the approximately 400 genotyped donors.

Study-wide points: Common viral pathogens seemed to be connected with several of the most significant clusters, according to a later analysis. When analyzed later, a missense DCLRE1C variant was found to be linked to TCR beta V- and J-gene trimming.

Healthy people donating bone marrow made up the donors. Use of 60 Vbeta and 13 Jbeta primers characterized the PCR. TCRdb's copy holds only in-frame clones and misses some; the assay was immunoSEQ multiplex PCR. The sample includes 40,000 to 55,000 clones, about two thirds of them seen just once. Trimming stripped 3 bases from V and 4 bases from J, with 19 bases between. The germline gives CDR1 GTSNPN, CDR2 SVGIG (reference sequence). This CDR3 region has 15 residues. This sequence originates from a woman aged 25 to 39 in good health and CMV-seronegative. V is TRBV30 and J is TRBJ2-7, with a weak D call TRBD2 (5 bases). Sequenced: PBMCs. The CDR3 loop is CAWSSGRAEPYEQYF. CDR3 nucleotides: TGTGCCTGGAGCTCGGGAAGAGCGGAGCCTTACGAGCAGTACTTC. The complete variable domain, with remaining parts taken from reference TRBV30 and TRBJ2-7, reads SQTIHQWPATLVQPVGSPLSLECTVEGTSNPNLYWYRQAAGRGLQLLFYSVGIGQISSEVPQNLSASRPQDRQFILSSKKLLLSDSGFYLCAWSSGRAEPYEQYFGPGTRLTVT.